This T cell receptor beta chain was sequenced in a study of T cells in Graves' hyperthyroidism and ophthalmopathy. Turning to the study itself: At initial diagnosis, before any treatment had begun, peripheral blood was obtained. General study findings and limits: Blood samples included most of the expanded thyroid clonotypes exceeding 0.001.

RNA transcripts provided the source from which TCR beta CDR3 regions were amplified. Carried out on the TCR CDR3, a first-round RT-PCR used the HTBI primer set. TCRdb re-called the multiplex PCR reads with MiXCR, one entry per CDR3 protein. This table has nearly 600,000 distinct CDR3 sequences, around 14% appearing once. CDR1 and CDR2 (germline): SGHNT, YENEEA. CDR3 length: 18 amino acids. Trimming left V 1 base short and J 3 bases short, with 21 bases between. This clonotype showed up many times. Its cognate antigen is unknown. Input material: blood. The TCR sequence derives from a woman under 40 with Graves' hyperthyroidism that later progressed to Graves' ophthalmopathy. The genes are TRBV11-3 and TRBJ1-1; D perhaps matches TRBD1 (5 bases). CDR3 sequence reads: CASSLGRWGDRYDTEAFF. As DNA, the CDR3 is TGTGCCAGCAGCTTAGGGAGGTGGGGGGACCGCTACGACACTGAAGCTTTCTTT.